Below, 20 T cell receptor beta chains from the same sample are listed, as sequenced in a study of cytomegalovirus exposure and HLA in healthy donors. PCR employed 60 Vbeta and 13 Jbeta primers. Assay: immunoSEQ multiplex PCR; the TCRdb copy retains only in-frame clones and omits some. Among about 64,000 clones listed, 85% to 90% were seen once. The specimen sequenced was PBMCs. The receptor set was obtained from a female donor in good health and CMV-seronegative.

Notes on this clone: At one of its ends the junction is not consistent with the germline gene, which may arise from a read error. The CDR3, as DNA: TGTGCTAGCAGCTCAACTAGCGGGGGGGCCCCGAACACCGGGGAGCTGTTTTTT. This translates into CASSSTSGGAPNTGELFF. The V gene is TRBV7-7, the J gene TRBJ2-2; TRBD2 matches at 13 bases. Germline V gene sequence: CDR1 SSHAT, CDR2 FNYEAQ (reference sequence). This CDR3 is 18 amino acids long.

This clone has a handful of counts. The rearrangement joins TRBV7-2 to TRBJ2-7; possibly TRBD1 for D (6 bases). Trimming removed 4 bases at V and 1 base at J, with 14 bases between. Germline V gives CDR1 SGHTA, CDR2 FQGNSA. The CDR3 is made up of 15 amino acids. This CDR3 is CASSSLPGQSYEQYF. CDR3 bases: TGTGCCAGCAGCTCTCTCCCGGGACAATCCTACGAGCAGTACTTC. Variable domain in full (rest from reference TRBV7-2 and TRBJ2-7): GAGVSQSPSNKVTEKGKDVELRCDPISGHTALYWYRQSLGQGLEFLIYFQGNSAPDKSGLPSDRFSAERTGGSVSTLTIQRTQQEDSAVYLCASSSLPGQSYEQYFGPGTRLTVT.

Comment on this clone: The sample carries other DNA sequences with the same CDR3. The rearrangement joins TRBV5-1 to TRBJ2-3, with a tentative D call TRBD2 (6 bases). Germline V lookup: CDR1 SGHRS, CDR2 YFSETQ. Trimming left V 5 bases short and J 2 bases short, with 12 bases between. The CDR3 sequence is 14 residues long. CDR3 nucleotide sequence: TGCGCCAGCAGTTCCGGGGGTCTCACAGATACGCAGTATTTT. Translation gives CASSSGGLTDTQYF.

The chain has TRBV7-6 and TRBJ2-3; 10 bases fit TRBD2. The length of the CDR3 is 16 residues. Germline lookup yields CDR1 SGHVS and CDR2 FNYEAQ. The V segment lost 1 base and the J segment 1 base; nucleotides outside the gene matches: 2. Written as DNA, the CDR3 is TGTGCCAGCAGCTTAGGGCTAGCGGGAGGCACAGATACGCAGTATTTT. It encodes CASSLGLAGGTDTQYF.

This chain connects TRBV19 to TRBJ1-4, with D possibly being TRBD1 (6 bases). The germline gives CDR1 LNHDA, CDR2 SQIVND (reference sequence). Trimming took off 5 bases at V and 4 bases at J, with 14 bases between the two ends. The CDR3 covers 15 residues. CDR3 in amino acids: CASSLQGSGNEKLFF. CDR3 coding DNA: TGTGCCAGTAGTCTACAGGGATCGGGTAATGAAAAACTGTTTTTT. The complete variable domain, with remaining parts taken from reference TRBV19 and TRBJ1-4, reads DGGITQSPKYLFRKEGQNVTLSCEQNLNHDAMYWYRQDPGQGLRLIYYSQIVNDFQKGDIAEGYSVSREKKESFPLTVTSAQKNPTAFYLCASSLQGSGNEKLFFGSGTQLSVL.

V and J are TRBV4-2 and TRBJ2-7; the D gene is possibly TRBD2 (6 bases). This CDR3 contains 18 residues. Per germline, CDR1 LGHNA and CDR2 YNFKEQ. Deletions cut 0 bases from V and 3 bases from J, with 21 bases between. For the CDR3, the DNA is TGTGCCAGCAGCCAAGAGGGTGGGAGGACACGGATAGACTACGAGCAGTACTTC. It yields the protein CASSQEGGRTRIDYEQYF.

This chain links TRBV14 with TRBJ2-7, with 9 bases aligning to TRBD1. Germline V gives CDR1 SGHDN, CDR2 FVKESK. The CDR3 has 15 amino acids. Unmatched junction bases numbered 11, after V lost 5 bases and J lost 6 bases. The CDR3 here is CASSKIRDRAGEQYF. The CDR3 bases are TGTGCCAGCAGCAAAATCCGGGACAGGGCAGGCGAGCAGTACTTC.

This chain connects TRBV27 to TRBJ1-4; D gene ambiguous. The length of the CDR3 is 15 residues. V was clipped by 5 bases and J by 2 bases, with 12 bases between them. The V gene's germline CDR1 is MNHEY and CDR2 SMNVEV (reference sequence). The CDR3 coding sequence is TGTGCCAGCAGTCGGCGGTGGAGCACTAATGAAAAACTGTTTTTT. This codes for CASSRRWSTNEKLFF. The whole variable domain, remainder taken from reference TRBV27 and TRBJ1-4, is EAQVTQNPRYLITVTGKKLTVTCSQNMNHEYMSWYRQDPGLGLRQIYYSMNVEVTDKGDVPEGYKVSRKEKRNFPLILESPSPNQTSLYFCASSRRWSTNEKLFFGSGTQLSVL.

Only a few counts were recorded for this clone. V and J are TRBV5-8 and TRBJ2-5; tentatively, D is TRBD1 (6 bases). The CDR3 totals 14 residues. CDR1 is SGHTS, CDR2 YDEGEE, per germline. V lost 7 bases and J 2 bases, leaving 15 bases between the germline ends. The CDR3 loop is CASDTPDRQETQYF. CDR3 bases: TGTGCCAGCGATACGCCAGACAGGCAAGAGACCCAGTACTTC.

This chain connects TRBV10-3 to TRBJ2-7, with no clear D. The CDR3 has 14 residues. CDR1 is ENHRY and CDR2 is SYGVKD in the germline V gene. V dropped 2 bases and J dropped 0 bases, with 8 bases sitting between them. The CDR3 region has the DNA TGTGCCATCAGTGAGACTATTAGCTCCTACGAGCAGTACTTC. The encoded protein is CAISETISSYEQYF.

The chain links TRBV27 to TRBJ2-1; tentative D call: TRBD2 (5 bases). Germline CDR1 is MNHEY and CDR2 is SMNVEV (reference sequence). V gave up 8 bases and J gave up 6 bases, with 17 bases separating them. The CDR3 sequence is 14 residues long. CDR3 sequence reads: CASCNPGLFNEQFF. CDR3 DNA sequence: TGTGCCAGCTGCAATCCCGGACTGTTCAATGAGCAGTTCTTC.

In its sample, this clone was seen a few times. The V call is TRBV7-3, the J call TRBJ1-6, with 10 positions matching TRBD1. The CDR3 runs to 16 residues. V lost 4 bases, J lost 8 bases, and 8 bases stayed unmatched. Germline-derived CDR1 and CDR2 are SGHTA and FQGTGA. CDR3 sequence reads: CASSSPGTGVDSPLHF. The CDR3 nucleotides are TGTGCCAGCAGCTCCCCTGGGACAGGGGTTGATTCACCCCTCCACTTT.

V gene TRBV27 combines with J gene TRBJ2-5; 7 bases map to TRBD1. The CDR3 spans 14 residues. Trimming at V came to 5 bases and at J to 5 bases, leaving 8 bases not matched to a gene. The germline V gene has CDR1 MNHEY and CDR2 SMNVEV (reference sequence). CDR3 in DNA: TGTGCCAGCAGTCTGGGGACAGCCTATGAGACCCAGTACTTC. The encoded protein is CASSLGTAYETQYF.

This chain connects TRBV9 to TRBJ2-1; 9 bases agree with TRBD2. V gave up 1 base and J gave up 6 bases; unmatched junction bases: 8. The CDR3 spans 16 residues. The germline V gene has CDR1 SGDLS and CDR2 YYNGEE. CDR3 protein: CASSVLAGAARNEQFF. Written as DNA, the CDR3 is TGTGCCAGCAGCGTATTAGCGGGGGCCGCACGCAATGAGCAGTTCTTC. Using reference TRBV9 and TRBJ2-1 for the parts outside the CDR3, the full variable domain is DSGVTQTPKHLITATGQRVTLRCSPRSGDLSVYWYQQSLDQGLQFLIQYYNGEERAKGNILERFSAQQFPDLHSELNLSSLELGDSALYFCASSVLAGAARNEQFFGPGTRLTVL.

This clone was picked up one time. The V gene is TRBV11-2, the J gene TRBJ2-1; 10 positions match TRBD1. Trimming cost V 7 bases and J 7 bases; bases outside gene matches: 13. Germline CDR1 is SGHAT and CDR2 is FQNNGV. The CDR3 loop spans 16 amino acids. This CDR3 is CASTKSRTGGRNEQFF. The CDR3 DNA sequence: TGTGCCAGCACCAAAAGCCGGACAGGGGGGAGAAATGAGCAGTTCTTC.

The CDR3 coding sequence is TGTGCCAGCGTCACCGGTCTCTCGAGCATGAACACTGAAGCTTTCTTT. It encodes CASVTGLSSMNTEAFF. This rearrangement joins TRBV18 to TRBJ1-1; no clear D. Germline values: CDR1 KGHSH, CDR2 LQKENI. CDR3 size: 16 residues. V dropped 8 bases and J dropped 0 bases, with 19 bases sitting between them.

This clone has a handful of counts. The genes are TRBV19 and TRBJ1-2; D is perhaps TRBD1 (5 bases). The CDR3 is made up of 14 amino acids. Trimming took 3 bases from V and 4 from J, leaving 12 bases between them. Germline loops: CDR1 LNHDA, CDR2 SQIVND (reference sequence). The CDR3 DNA is TGTGCCAGTAGTATCAAAGGGGCCTTCTATGGCTACACCTTC. It specifies CASSIKGAFYGYTF.

V is TRBV5-8 and J is TRBJ2-3; TRBD2 aligns across 10 bases. This CDR3 contains 16 residues. The V segment lost 0 bases and the J segment 7 bases; nucleotides outside the gene matches: 8. Germline loops: CDR1 SGHTS, CDR2 YDEGEE. CDR3 sequence: CASSLERGGMQNTQYF. CDR3 coding DNA: TGTGCCAGCAGCTTGGAGCGGGGGGGAATGCAAAATACGCAGTATTTT.

This clone was detected once. V is TRBV7-6 and J is TRBJ2-2, with D tentatively TRBD1 (5 bases). Germline CDR1 reads SGHVS; CDR2 reads FNYEAQ. Trimming took 5 bases from V and 5 from J, leaving 12 bases between them. There are 14 residues in the CDR3. The CDR3 reads CASSVGAVTGELFF. DNA of the CDR3: TGTGCCAGCAGCGTTGGGGCGGTTACCGGGGAGCTGTTTTTT. The full variable domain, in which reference TRBV7-6 and TRBJ2-2 provide the parts outside the CDR3, is GAGVSQSPRYKVTKRGQDVALRCDPISGHVSLYWYRQALGQGPEFLTYFNYEAQQDKSGLPNDRFSAERPEGSISTLTIQRTEQRDSAMYRCASSVGAVTGELFFGEGSRLTVL.

This chain links TRBV5-4 with TRBJ2-5; 7 bases agree with TRBD1. Per the germline V gene, CDR1 is SGHNT and CDR2 is YYREEE (reference sequence). There are 14 residues in the CDR3. J lost 1 base, V lost 4 bases, and 4 bases had no gene match. Here the CDR3 DNA reads TGTGCCAGCAGCGGGGGACAGTTCCAAGAGACCCAGTACTTC. It yields the protein CASSGGQFQETQYF. Combining the CDR3 with reference TRBV5-4 and TRBJ2-5 gives the whole variable domain ETGVTQSPTHLIKTRGQQVTLRCSSQSGHNTVSWYQQALGQGPQFIFQYYREEENGRGNFPPRFSGLQFPNYSSELNVNALELDDSALYLCASSGGQFQETQYFGPGTRLLVL.